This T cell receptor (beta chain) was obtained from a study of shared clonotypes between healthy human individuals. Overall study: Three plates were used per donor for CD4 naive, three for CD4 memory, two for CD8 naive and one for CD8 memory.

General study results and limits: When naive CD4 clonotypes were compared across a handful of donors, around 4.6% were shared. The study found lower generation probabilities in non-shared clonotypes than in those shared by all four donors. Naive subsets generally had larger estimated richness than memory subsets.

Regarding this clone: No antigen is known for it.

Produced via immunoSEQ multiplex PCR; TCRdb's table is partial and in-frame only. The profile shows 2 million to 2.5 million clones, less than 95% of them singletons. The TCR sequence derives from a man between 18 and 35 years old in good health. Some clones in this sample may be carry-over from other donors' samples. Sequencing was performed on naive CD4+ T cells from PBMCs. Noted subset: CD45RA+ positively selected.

This CDR3 reads CASNPGQGIGYTF. The DNA of the CDR3 is TGTGCCAGCAACCCGGGACAGGGGATTGGCTACACCTTC. V and J are TRBV2 and TRBJ1-2; 10 bases map to TRBD1. Germline V gives CDR1 SNHLY, CDR2 FYNNEI. CDR3 length: 13 amino acids. After removal of 7 bases from V and 7 bases from J, the junction contained 6 bases not matched to a gene. Drawing the rest from reference TRBV2 and TRBJ1-2, the complete variable domain is EPEVTQTPSHQVTQMGQEVILRCVPISNHLYFYWYRQILGQKVEFLVSFYNNEISEKSEIFDDQFSVERPDGSNFTLKIRSTKLEDSAMYFCASNPGQGIGYTFGSGTRLTVV.